The subject of this entry is one T cell receptor beta chain. The target antigen is unknown. The entry originates in a study of blood T cells in healthy people across ages. Around 10 milliliters of peripheral blood were drawn from each donor. The ends were cut back, 5 bases at V and 1 base at J, with 18 bases in the middle. The CDR3 totals 16 residues. Germline V gene lookup returns CDR1 MNHNY and CDR2 SVGAGI (reference sequence). It was with a sample-barcoded 5' primer and a J-beta primer mix that a second PCR of roughly 6 to 11 cycles was run. Every single cDNA molecule received a tag from a template-switch adaptor with 12 random nucleotides. Via MiXCR, TCRdb re-called the 5' RACE reads, giving one row per CDR3 protein. The sample includes about 1,500,000 distinct CDR3 sequences, roughly 30% of them seen just once. General observations from the study: The study found more naive CD4+ cells and higher diversity in long-lived than aged donors.

V is TRBV6-6 and J is TRBJ2-7; possibly TRBD2 for D (5 bases). The receptor was derived from a woman aged 25 to 39 in good health. The sample comprised blood. The CDR3 is CASSNLRGVISYEQYF. The CDR3 bases are TGTGCCAGCAGTAATCTACGGGGTGTGATTTCCTACGAGCAGTACTTC.